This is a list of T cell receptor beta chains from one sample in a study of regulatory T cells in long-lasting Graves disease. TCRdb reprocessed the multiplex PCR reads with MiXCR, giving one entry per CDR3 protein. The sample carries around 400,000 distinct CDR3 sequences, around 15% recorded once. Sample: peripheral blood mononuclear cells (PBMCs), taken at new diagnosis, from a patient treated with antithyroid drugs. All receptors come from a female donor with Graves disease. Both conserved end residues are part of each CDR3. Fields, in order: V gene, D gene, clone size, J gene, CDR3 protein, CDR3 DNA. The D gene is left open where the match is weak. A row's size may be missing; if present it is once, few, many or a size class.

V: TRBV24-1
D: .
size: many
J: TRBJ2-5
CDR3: CATSVGTQKQETQYF
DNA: TGTGCCACCAGTGTTGGGACACAGAAACAAGAGACCCAGTACTTC

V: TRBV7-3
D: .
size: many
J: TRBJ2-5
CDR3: CASSLHREQETQYF
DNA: TGTGCCAGCAGCTTACACAGGGAGCAAGAGACCCAGTACTTC

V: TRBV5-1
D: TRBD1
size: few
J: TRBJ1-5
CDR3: CASSLGDRDYQPRHF
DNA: TGCGCCAGCAGCTTGGGGGACAGGGATTATCAGCCCCGGCATTTT

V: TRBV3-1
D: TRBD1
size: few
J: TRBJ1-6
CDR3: CASSPGEGQGQRSPLHF
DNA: TGTGCCAGCAGCCCGGGAGAGGGACAGGGTCAACGGTCACCCCTCCACTTT

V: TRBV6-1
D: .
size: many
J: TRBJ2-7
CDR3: CASSPSGIAHEQYF
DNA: TGTGCCAGCAGTCCGTCGGGGATTGCGCACGAGCAGTACTTC

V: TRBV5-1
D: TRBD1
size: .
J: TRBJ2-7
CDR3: CASSLEGQGVYEQYF
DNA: TGCGCCAGCAGCTTGGAGGGACAGGGTGTCTACGAGCAGTACTTC

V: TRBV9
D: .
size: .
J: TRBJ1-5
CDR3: CASSPGVVNQPQHF
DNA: TGTGCCAGCAGCCCAGGGGTGGTGAATCAGCCCCAGCATTTT

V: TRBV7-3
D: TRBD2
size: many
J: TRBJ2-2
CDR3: CASSLIRRTRDVGELFF
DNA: TGTGCCAGCAGCTTAATTCGGCGGACTAGAGATGTCGGGGAGCTGTTTTTT

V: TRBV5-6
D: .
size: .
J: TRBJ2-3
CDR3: CASSFDFQGATDTQYF
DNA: TGTGCCAGCAGCTTCGACTTTCAAGGGGCCACAGATACGCAGTATTTT

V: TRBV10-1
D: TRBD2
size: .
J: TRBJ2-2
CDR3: CASSTRPGTSGSNTGELFF
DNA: TGCGCCAGCAGTACTAGACCCGGGACTAGCGGGAGCAACACCGGGGAGCTGTTTTTT

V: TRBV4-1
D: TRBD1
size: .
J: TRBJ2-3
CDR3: CASSQRGQGFSNTDTQYF
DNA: TGCGCCAGCAGTCAACGGGGACAGGGGTTTTCCAACACAGATACGCAGTATTTT

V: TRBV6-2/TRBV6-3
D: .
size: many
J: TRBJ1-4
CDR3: CASSYSLHRSGEKLFF
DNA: TGTGCCAGCAGTTACAGTCTCCACAGGAGCGGGGAAAAACTGTTTTTT

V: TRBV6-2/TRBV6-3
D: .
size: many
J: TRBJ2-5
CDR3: CASSEFSASRGETQYF
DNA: TGTGCCAGCAGTGAATTTAGTGCCAGCCGTGGCGAGACCCAGTACTTC

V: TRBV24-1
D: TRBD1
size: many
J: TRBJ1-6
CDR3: CATYSGTEYNSPLHF
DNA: TGTGCCACCTACTCCGGGACAGAATATAATTCACCCCTCCACTTT

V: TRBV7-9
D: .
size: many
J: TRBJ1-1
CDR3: CASSRYTRAPEAFF
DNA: TGTGCCAGCAGCCGTTACACAAGAGCCCCTGAAGCTTTCTTT

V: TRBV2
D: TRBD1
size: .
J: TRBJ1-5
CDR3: CASNRGSDQPQHF
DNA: TGTGCCAGTAACAGGGGGTCTGATCAGCCCCAGCATTTT

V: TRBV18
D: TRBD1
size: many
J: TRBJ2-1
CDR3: CASSPPDRGLNEQFF
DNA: TGTGCCAGCTCACCACCGGACAGGGGGCTCAATGAGCAGTTCTTC

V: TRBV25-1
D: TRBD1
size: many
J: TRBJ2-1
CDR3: CASSDSGQGVYNEQFF
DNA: TGTGCCAGCAGTGACTCGGGCCAGGGGGTTTACAATGAGCAGTTCTTC

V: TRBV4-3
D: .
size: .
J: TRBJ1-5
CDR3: CASSQDQGTQPQHF
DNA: TGCGCCAGCAGCCAAGATCAAGGGACTCAGCCCCAGCATTTT

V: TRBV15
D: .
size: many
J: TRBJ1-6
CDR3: CATSRDFLKRDSPLHF
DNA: TGTGCCACCAGCAGAGATTTCCTGAAGCGGGATTCACCCCTCCACTTT

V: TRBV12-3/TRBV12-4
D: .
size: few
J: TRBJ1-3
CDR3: CASGPLASGNTIYF
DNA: TGTGCCAGCGGGCCTCTCGCCTCTGGAAACACCATATATTTT

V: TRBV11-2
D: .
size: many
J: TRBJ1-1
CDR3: CASSLGWLNTEAFF
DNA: TGTGCCAGCAGCTTGGGATGGTTGAACACTGAAGCTTTCTTT

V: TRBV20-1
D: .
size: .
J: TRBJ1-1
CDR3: CSTRDRTSGTGEDTEAFF
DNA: TGCAGTACTAGAGATCGAACCTCCGGAACCGGGGAGGACACTGAAGCTTTCTTT

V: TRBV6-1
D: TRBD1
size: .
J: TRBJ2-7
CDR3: CASSQTGGRPYEQYF
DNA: TGTGCCAGCAGTCAAACAGGGGGCCGGCCCTACGAGCAGTACTTC

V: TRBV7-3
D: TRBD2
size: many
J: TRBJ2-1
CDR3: CASSFQLAGSYNEQFF
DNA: TGTGCCAGCAGCTTCCAACTAGCGGGCTCCTACAATGAGCAGTTCTTC

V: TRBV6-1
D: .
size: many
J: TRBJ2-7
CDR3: CASSEAGRTYEQYF
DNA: TGTGCCAGCAGTGAAGCGGGCAGGACCTACGAGCAGTACTTC

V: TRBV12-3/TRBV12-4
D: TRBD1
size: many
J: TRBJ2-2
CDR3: CASSFQGQGAGELFF
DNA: TGTGCCAGCAGTTTTCAGGGACAGGGCGCCGGGGAGCTGTTTTTT

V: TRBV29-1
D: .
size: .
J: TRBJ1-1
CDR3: CSVREQTNTEAFF
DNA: TGCAGCGTTCGGGAGCAGACGAACACTGAAGCTTTCTTT

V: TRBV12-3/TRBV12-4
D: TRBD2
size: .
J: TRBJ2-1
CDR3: CASSRLGLANEQFF
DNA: TGTGCCAGCAGCAGACTCGGACTAGCCAATGAGCAGTTCTTC

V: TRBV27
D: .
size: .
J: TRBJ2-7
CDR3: CASSAINRVEQYF
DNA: TGTGCCAGCAGTGCCATAAACAGGGTCGAGCAGTACTTC

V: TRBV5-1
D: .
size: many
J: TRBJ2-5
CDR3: CASRRAQLQETQYF
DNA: TGCGCCAGCAGGCGGGCCCAACTCCAAGAGACCCAGTACTTC

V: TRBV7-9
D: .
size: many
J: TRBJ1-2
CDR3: CASSSWKGRNYGYTF
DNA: TGTGCCAGCAGCTCCTGGAAGGGCCGGAACTATGGCTACACCTTC

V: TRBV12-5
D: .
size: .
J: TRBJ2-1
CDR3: CASGLGAGPQYNEQFF
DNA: TGTGCTAGTGGTTTAGGAGCGGGCCCACAGTACAATGAGCAGTTCTTC

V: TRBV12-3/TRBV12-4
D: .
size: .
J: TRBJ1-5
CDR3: CASSYRWLGGGNQPQHF
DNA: TGTGCCAGCAGCTACCGCTGGCTGGGAGGGGGCAATCAGCCCCAGCATTTT

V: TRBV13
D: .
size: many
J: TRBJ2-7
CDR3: CASSLYQAGLSYEQYF
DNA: TGTGCCAGCAGCCTATACCAGGCGGGATTATCCTACGAGCAGTACTTC

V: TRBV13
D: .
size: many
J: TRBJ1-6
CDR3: CASSLTTGNSPLHF
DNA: TGTGCCAGCAGCCTAACGACGGGCAATTCACCCCTCCACTTT

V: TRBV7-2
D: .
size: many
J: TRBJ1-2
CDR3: CASSLVRQGGSYTF
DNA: TGTGCCAGCAGCTTAGTTCGGCAGGGTGGTAGCTACACCTTC

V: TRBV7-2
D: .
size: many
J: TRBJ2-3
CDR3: CASSLPPDTQYF
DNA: TGTGCCAGCAGCTTACCCCCAGATACGCAGTATTTT

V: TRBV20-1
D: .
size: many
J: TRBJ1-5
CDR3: CSAGPPSGAPEYSNQPQHF
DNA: TGCAGTGCTGGACCCCCTTCGGGGGCGCCTGAATATAGCAATCAGCCCCAGCATTTT

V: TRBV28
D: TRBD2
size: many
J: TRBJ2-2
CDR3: CASSLPTSRVVTGELFF
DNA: TGTGCCAGCAGCCTACCGACTAGCCGGGTGGTCACCGGGGAGCTGTTTTTT

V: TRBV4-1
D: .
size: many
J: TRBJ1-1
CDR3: CASSPRYPQGNTEAFF
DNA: TGCGCCAGCAGCCCCCGATACCCCCAGGGGAACACTGAAGCTTTCTTT

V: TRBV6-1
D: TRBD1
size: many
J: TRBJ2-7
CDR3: CASSNILETGEPAQYF
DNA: TGTGCCAGCTCAAACATCCTGGAGACAGGGGAACCTGCGCAGTACTTC

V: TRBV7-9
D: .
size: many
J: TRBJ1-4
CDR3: CASSLDLDRARKLFF
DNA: TGTGCCAGCAGCTTAGATTTGGACAGAGCACGAAAACTGTTTTTT

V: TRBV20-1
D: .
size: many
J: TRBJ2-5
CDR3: CSANRLSQEAQYF
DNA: TGCAGTGCTAATCGACTGTCCCAAGAGGCCCAGTACTTC

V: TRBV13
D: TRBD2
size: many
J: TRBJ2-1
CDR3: CASGGLAGGRNEQFF
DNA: TGTGCCAGCGGGGGACTAGCGGGAGGGCGTAATGAGCAGTTCTTC